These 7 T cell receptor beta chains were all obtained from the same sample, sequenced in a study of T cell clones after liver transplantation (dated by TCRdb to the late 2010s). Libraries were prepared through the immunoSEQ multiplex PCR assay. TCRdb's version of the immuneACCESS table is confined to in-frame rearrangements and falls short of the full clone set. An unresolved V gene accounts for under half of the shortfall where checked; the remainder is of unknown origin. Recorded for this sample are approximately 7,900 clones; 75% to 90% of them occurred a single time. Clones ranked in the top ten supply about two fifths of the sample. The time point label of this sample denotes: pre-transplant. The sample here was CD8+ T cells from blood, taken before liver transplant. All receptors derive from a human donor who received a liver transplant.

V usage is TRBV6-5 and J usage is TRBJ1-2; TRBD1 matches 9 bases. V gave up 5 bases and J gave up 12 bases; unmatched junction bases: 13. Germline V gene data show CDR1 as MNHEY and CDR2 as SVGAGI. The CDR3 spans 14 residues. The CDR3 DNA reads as TGTGCCAGCAGTGCCGGGGACAGGGCCACTGGGGACACCTTC. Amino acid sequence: CASSAGDRATGDTF.

CDR3 loop: CASSVALGGYYGYTF. In DNA form, the CDR3 reads TGTGCCAGCAGCGTAGCTTTAGGGGGCTACTATGGCTACACCTTC. This chain uses TRBV9 with TRBJ1-2; 7 nucleotides line up with TRBD1. The CDR3 extends over 15 amino acids. Germline CDR1 and CDR2: SGDLS and YYNGEE. The ends lost 0 bases at V and 3 bases at J; junction bases unmatched: 5. Full variable domain (remainder filled in from reference TRBV9 and TRBJ1-2): DSGVTQTPKHLITATGQRVTLRCSPRSGDLSVYWYQQSLDQGLQFLIQYYNGEERAKGNILERFSAQQFPDLHSELNLSSLELGDSALYFCASSVALGGYYGYTFGSGTRLTVV.

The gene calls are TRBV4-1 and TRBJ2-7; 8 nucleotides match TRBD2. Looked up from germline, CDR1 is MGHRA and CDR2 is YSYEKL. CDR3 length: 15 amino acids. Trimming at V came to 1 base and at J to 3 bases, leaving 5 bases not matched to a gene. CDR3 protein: CASSQVTSGGYEQYF. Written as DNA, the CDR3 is TGCGCCAGCAGCCAAGTAACTAGCGGTGGCTACGAGCAGTACTTC.

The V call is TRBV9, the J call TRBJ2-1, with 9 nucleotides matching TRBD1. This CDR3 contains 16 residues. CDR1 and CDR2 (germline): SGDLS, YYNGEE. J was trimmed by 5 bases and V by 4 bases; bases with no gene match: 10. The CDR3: CASSSPPGQGNNEQFF. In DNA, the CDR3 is TGTGCCAGCAGCTCTCCCCCGGGACAGGGTAACAATGAGCAGTTCTTC.

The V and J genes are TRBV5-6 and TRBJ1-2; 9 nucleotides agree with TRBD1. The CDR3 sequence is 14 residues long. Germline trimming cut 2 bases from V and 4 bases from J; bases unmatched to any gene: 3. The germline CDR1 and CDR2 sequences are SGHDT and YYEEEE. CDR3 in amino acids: CASSFGTGIYGYTF. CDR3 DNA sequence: TGTGCCAGCAGCTTCGGGACAGGGATCTATGGCTACACCTTC.

Written as DNA, the CDR3 is TGTGCCATCACTCCAGAGACAGGGAACTATGGCTACACCTTC. Protein: CAITPETGNYGYTF. The rearrangement uses TRBV10-3 and TRBJ1-2, with 7 bases matching TRBD1. The V and J ends lost 7 bases and 2 bases, in that order; junction bases with no gene match: 7. Germline-derived CDR1 and CDR2 are ENHRY and SYGVKD. This CDR3 is built from 14 residues.

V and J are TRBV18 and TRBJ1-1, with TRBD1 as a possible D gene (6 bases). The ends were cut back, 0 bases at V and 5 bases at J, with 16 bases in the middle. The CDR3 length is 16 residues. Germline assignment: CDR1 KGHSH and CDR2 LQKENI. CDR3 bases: TGTGCCAGCTCACCACCGTCCTCGGGGGGCAATACTGAAGCTTTCTTT. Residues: CASSPPSSGGNTEAFF.